This T cell receptor (beta chain) was obtained from a study of cytomegalovirus exposure and HLA in healthy donors. PCR primers comprised 60 Vbeta and 13 Jbeta primers. The method was immunoSEQ multiplex PCR; TCRdb's version includes in-frame clones alone and lacks a portion of them. The sample holds some 150,000 clones, 60% to 80% seen once. This CDR3 is 13 amino acids long. CDR1 is MGHRA and CDR2 is YSYEKL in the germline V gene. Losses at the gene ends were 4 bases for V and 3 bases for J; bases not matched to a gene: 0. About this clone: Its cognate antigen is unknown.

Study findings and constraints: Presence/absence analyses assumed roughly uniform sequencing depth across donors.

V usage is TRBV4-1 and J usage is TRBJ2-5; 9 nucleotides match TRBD1. The sequenced material came from PBMCs. The TCR comes from a man aged 55 to 69 in good health and CMV-seronegative. The CDR3 region is CASSRTGEETQYF. The CDR3 DNA reads as TGCGCCAGCAGCCGGACAGGGGAAGAGACCCAGTACTTC.